This TCR beta chain was recorded in a study of human thymus T cells. Regarding the study as a whole: Both thymic and peripheral blood repertoires showed apparently biased V and J usage. Unrelated individuals reportedly shared highly overlapping thymic TCR repertoires.

This table comes from immunoSEQ multiplex PCR, and its TCRdb copy is limited to in-frame clones, with some not included. Among some 130,000 clones listed, around 94% were seen once. On this clone: The target antigen is unknown.

Thymic resections from corrective heart surgery supplied the tissue. Corrective surgery for congenital heart defects was being performed on the healthy Finnish infants who served as donors. The TCR sequence derives from a boy under two years old with a congenital heart defect but otherwise immunologically healthy. What was sequenced was thymus tissue.

DNA for the CDR3: TGTGCCGGGAACTACTGTAGCTCTGGAAACACCATATATTTT. Its translation: CAGNYCSSGNTIYF. The V and J genes are TRBV30 and TRBJ1-3; D not resolved. The ends were cut back, 8 bases at V and 0 bases at J, with 14 bases in the middle. This CDR3 contains 14 residues. Germline assignment: CDR1 GTSNPN and CDR2 SVGIG (reference sequence).